The 17 T cell receptor beta chains given below trace back to one sample, sequenced in a study of shared clonotypes between healthy human individuals. Method: immunoSEQ multiplex PCR; TCRdb's copy keeps in-frame clones and lacks some. The sample includes 2 million to 2.5 million clones, just under 95% of them seen just once. The sequencing input was naive CD4+ T cells from PBMCs. The subset is: CD45RA+ positively selected. The receptors derive from a man aged 18 to 29 in good health. Some clones in this sample may be carry-over from other donors' samples.

This clone was recorded only once. J is TRBJ2-7 and V is TRBV6-5; 9 bases map to TRBD1. Germline assignment: CDR1 MNHEY and CDR2 SVGAGI. The ends lost 4 bases at V and 10 bases at J; junction bases unmatched: 8. The CDR3 extends over 13 amino acids. The CDR3 DNA reads TGTGCCAGCAGTTCCGGGACAGGGAACAGCCAGTACTTC. Amino acid sequence: CASSSGTGNSQYF.

The V call is TRBV12-5, the J call TRBJ1-1; no firm D call. Trimming left V 6 bases short and J 4 bases short, with 15 bases between. Per germline, CDR1 LGHNT and CDR2 FRNRAP. The CDR3 has 14 amino acids. Here the CDR3 DNA reads TGTGCTAGTGGCCCCGACCAGTGGGGCACTGAAGCTTTCTTT. Encoded protein: CASGPDQWGTEAFF. The full variable domain, in which reference TRBV12-5 and TRBJ1-1 provide the parts outside the CDR3, is DARVTQTPRHKVTEMGQEVTMRCQPILGHNTVFWYRQTMMQGLELLAYFRNRAPLDDSGMPKDRFSAEMPDATLATLKIQPSEPRDSAVYFCASGPDQWGTEAFFGQGTRLTVV.

The chain employs TRBV10-3 and TRBJ2-5; 10 nucleotides line up with TRBD2. CDR1 is ENHRY, CDR2 SYGVKD, per germline. The CDR3 runs to 16 residues. The V segment lost 6 bases and the J segment 5 bases; nucleotides outside the gene matches: 12. DNA of the CDR3: TGTGCCATCAGCCCGCGAAGCGGGAGGGCCGTGGAGACCCAGTACTTC. This encodes CAISPRSGRAVETQYF.

The chain links TRBV19 to TRBJ1-1, with D possibly TRBD1 on 5 matching bases. V was shortened by 0 bases and J by 1 base, with 18 bases between the two germline ends. The length of the CDR3 is 18 residues. CDR1 LNHDA and CDR2 SQIVND come from the germline V gene (reference sequence). Here the CDR3 reads CASSIDGPGKVGNTEAFF. DNA for the CDR3: TGTGCCAGTAGTATAGATGGTCCAGGGAAGGTGGGGAACACTGAAGCTTTCTTT.

V usage is TRBV5-1 and J usage is TRBJ1-1; possibly TRBD1 for D (5 bases). CDR3 length: 13 residues. The V end was cut by 0 bases, the J end by 7 bases, with 10 bases between. Germline values: CDR1 SGHRS, CDR2 YFSETQ. CDR3 protein: CASSLVTANEAFF. DNA for the CDR3: TGCGCCAGCAGCTTGGTGACAGCAAATGAAGCTTTCTTT. Full variable domain (missing parts from reference TRBV5-1 and TRBJ1-1): KAGVTQTPRYLIKTRGQQVTLSCSPISGHRSVSWYQQTPGQGLQFLFEYFSETQRNKGNFPGRFSGRQFSNSRSEMNVSTLELGDSALYLCASSLVTANEAFFGQGTRLTVV.

The V and J genes are TRBV5-4 and TRBJ2-2; 8 positions match TRBD2. The V gene end was trimmed by 0 bases and the J gene end by 7 bases; junction bases not matched to a gene: 8. The germline V gene has CDR1 SGHNT and CDR2 YYREEE (reference sequence). This CDR3 comprises 16 residues. CDR3 amino acids: CASSLANGRADGELFF. CDR3 in DNA: TGTGCCAGCAGCTTGGCTAACGGGAGGGCCGACGGGGAGCTGTTTTTT.

J is TRBJ1-4 and V is TRBV28, with 7 nucleotides matching TRBD1. The CDR3 has 14 residues. V lost 6 bases and J lost 4; bases outside the gene matches: 5. CDR1 is MDHEN, CDR2 SYDVKM, per germline. CDR3 nucleotides: TGTGCCAGCAGCCCCGGACAGGTTAATGAAAAACTGTTTTTT. Translation gives CASSPGQVNEKLFF.

The chain uses TRBV11-3 and TRBJ2-7; TRBD1 agrees at 8 bases. The CDR3 consists of 15 residues. The trim removed 1 base at V and 0 bases at J, leaving 2 bases unmatched. Germline V gene lookup returns CDR1 SGHNT and CDR2 YENEEA. The CDR3 nucleotides are TGTGCCAGCAGCTTAGGGACAGGGTCCTCCTACGAGCAGTACTTC. Protein: CASSLGTGSSYEQYF.

V and J are TRBV6-1 and TRBJ2-1, with D perhaps being TRBD1 or TRBD2 (6 bases each). The CDR3 covers 14 residues. CDR1 and CDR2 (germline): MNHNS, SASEGT. V was trimmed by 6 bases and J by 6 bases, leaving 15 bases between them. CDR3 amino acids: CASSSWGAGNEQFF. CDR3 DNA sequence: TGTGCCAGCAGCAGCTGGGGGGCGGGCAATGAGCAGTTCTTC.

A word on this clone: This sample includes further DNA sequences coding for the same CDR3. The rearrangement links TRBV29-1 to TRBJ1-1; D perhaps matches TRBD1 (5 bases). Germline CDR1 SQVTM, CDR2 ANQGSEA. The V and J ends lost 4 bases and 1 base respectively, with 7 bases between them. CDR3 length equals 12 residues. Here the CDR3 DNA reads TGCAGCGTTGGGGGGTCGAACACTGAAGCTTTCTTT. It codes for CSVGGSNTEAFF.

The chain combines TRBV6-1 with TRBJ1-1; TRBD1 matches 7 bases. Germline V lookup: CDR1 MNHNS, CDR2 SASEGT. There are 15 residues in the CDR3. Trimming took 5 bases from V and 1 from J; bases not matched to a gene: 7. CDR3 DNA sequence: TGTGCCAGCAGTAGGACAGGCTTTCCGAACACTGAAGCTTTCTTT. It specifies CASSRTGFPNTEAFF.

V and J are TRBV5-4 and TRBJ1-6; no reliable D call. The CDR3 runs 14 residues. V lost 4 bases to trimming and J lost 8 bases, with 13 bases between them. Looked up from germline, CDR1 is SGHNT and CDR2 is YYREEE (reference sequence). CDR3 region: CASSPGTDHSPLHF. The CDR3 DNA is TGTGCCAGCAGCCCAGGCACAGACCATTCACCCCTCCACTTT.

The chain couples TRBV4-2 to TRBJ2-1; TRBD2 aligns across 8 bases. CDR3 length: 16 amino acids. With 4 bases clipped from V and 8 bases from J, the junction kept 13 bases outside the gene matches. CDR1 LGHNA and CDR2 YNFKEQ come from the germline V gene. The DNA of the CDR3 is TGTGCCAGCAGCCCGGCCGGGACTAGATCTGGTCATGAGCAGTTCTTC. Amino acids: CASSPAGTRSGHEQFF.

Only a few counts were recorded for this clone. This chain connects TRBV30 to TRBJ1-1; D gene unclear. V shed 2 bases and J shed 0 bases, with 7 bases lying between them. The CDR3 has 13 residues. From germline, CDR1 is GTSNPN and CDR2 SVGIG (reference sequence). The DNA of the CDR3 is TGTGCCTGGAGTTCCAGAATGAACACTGAAGCTTTCTTT. Amino acid sequence: CAWSSRMNTEAFF.

The chain is built from TRBV10-3 and TRBJ1-2, with a tentative D call TRBD1 (5 bases). The length of the CDR3 is 11 residues. Trimming shortened V by 10 bases and J by 11 bases, and 17 bases separated the two germline ends. Germline V gives CDR1 ENHRY, CDR2 SYGVKD. CDR3 sequence: CATSPGTVYTF. The CDR3 bases are TGTGCCACCTCCCCCGGGACCGTGTACACCTTC.

This chain connects TRBV5-1 to TRBJ2-7; the match to TRBD1 covers 9 bases. The CDR3 spans 14 residues. V lost 0 bases, J lost 6 bases, and 4 bases stayed unmatched. CDR1 is SGHRS, CDR2 YFSETQ, per germline. The CDR3 coding sequence is TGCGCCAGCAGCTTGGCCCTGGGACAGGGCGAGCAGTACTTC. The encoded protein is CASSLALGQGEQYF.

The gene calls are TRBV30 and TRBJ2-7; D uncertain. There are 15 residues in the CDR3. Trimming pared 0 bases from V and 2 bases from J, leaving 14 bases between. Germline assignment: CDR1 GTSNPN and CDR2 SVGIG (reference sequence). Here the CDR3 DNA reads TGTGCCTGGAGTGTACCTGGTCGGTTCGCCTACGAGCAGTACTTC. Translation gives CAWSVPGRFAYEQYF. The complete variable domain, with remaining parts taken from reference TRBV30 and TRBJ2-7, reads SQTIHQWPATLVQPVGSPLSLECTVEGTSNPNLYWYRQAAGRGLQLLFYSVGIGQISSEVPQNLSASRPQDRQFILSSKKLLLSDSGFYLCAWSVPGRFAYEQYFGPGTRLTVT.